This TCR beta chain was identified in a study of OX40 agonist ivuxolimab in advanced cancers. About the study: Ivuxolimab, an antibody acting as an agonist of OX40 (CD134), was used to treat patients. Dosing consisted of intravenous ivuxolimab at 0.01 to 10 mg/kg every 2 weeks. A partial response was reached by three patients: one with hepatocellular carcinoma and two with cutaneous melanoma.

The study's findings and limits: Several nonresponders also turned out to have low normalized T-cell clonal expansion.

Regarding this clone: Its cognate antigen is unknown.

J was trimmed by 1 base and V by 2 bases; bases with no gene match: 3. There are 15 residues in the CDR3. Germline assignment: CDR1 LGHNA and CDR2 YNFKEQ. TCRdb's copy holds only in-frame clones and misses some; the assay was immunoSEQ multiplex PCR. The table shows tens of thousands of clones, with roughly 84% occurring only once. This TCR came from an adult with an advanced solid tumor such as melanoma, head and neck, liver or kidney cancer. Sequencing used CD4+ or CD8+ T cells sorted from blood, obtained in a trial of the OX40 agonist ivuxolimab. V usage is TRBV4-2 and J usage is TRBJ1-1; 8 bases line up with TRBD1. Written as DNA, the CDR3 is TGTGCCAGCAGCCAACCACAGGGGGGGAACACTGAAGCTTTCTTT. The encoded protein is CASSQPQGGNTEAFF.